Presented here are 31 T cell receptor beta chains from one specimen sequenced in a study of regulatory T cells in long-lasting Graves disease (dated by TCRdb to about 2021). What this sample's time point label stands for: persistent/refractory GD, antithyroid drugs over 5 years with positive TRAb. RNA was extracted from PBMCs in TRIzol for both TCR sequencing and RNA sequencing. Receptors were amplified or captured by multiplex PCR. For sequencing, an Illumina HiSeq 4000 was employed. CDR3 regions were amplified by Arm-PCR with iRepertoire HTBI primers to construct TCR beta libraries. TCRdb ran its own pipeline on the public reads, namely fastp trimming at Q25 and MiXCR clone calling, and kept in-frame beta chains. Each entry is one CDR3 protein sequence, shown with its most common DNA and genes. This sample lists about 660,000 distinct CDR3 sequences; about 30% were detected once. The top ten constitute roughly 46% of the sample.

The sample was peripheral blood mononuclear cells (PBMCs), taken when the disease was refractory, from a patient treated with antithyroid drugs. The receptor set was obtained from a female donor with Graves disease.

The gene calls are TRBV27 and TRBJ1-1; possible D gene TRBD1, 6 bases. Germline V gene sequence: CDR1 MNHEY, CDR2 SMNVEV (reference sequence). Between the trimmed V and J ends, which lost 5 bases and 7 bases, there was a span of 11 bases. This CDR3 region has 12 residues. The DNA for the CDR3 is TGTGCCAGCAGTGTAGGGGGGGGTGAAGCTTTCTTT. Its protein product is CASSVGGGEAFF.

The table lists this clonotype with many counts. The chain combines TRBV28 with TRBJ1-2; D is possibly TRBD1 (6 bases). The germline V and J ends were trimmed by 7 bases and 2 bases, with 14 bases remaining between them. Looked up from germline, CDR1 is MDHEN and CDR2 is SYDVKM. The CDR3 runs 14 residues. CDR3 in DNA: TGTGCCAGCACAGGCGGGACATTCAACTATGGCTACACCTTC. Residues: CASTGGTFNYGYTF.

This clonotype was observed a few times. The chain joins TRBV30 to TRBJ2-7; TRBD2 might be the D (6 bases). Trimming left V 4 bases short and J 4 bases short, with 11 bases between. Germline CDR1 reads GTSNPN; CDR2 reads SVGIG (reference sequence). The CDR3 length is 12 residues. The chain's CDR3 is CAWTTGGYEQYF. CDR3 DNA: TGTGCCTGGACAACAGGAGGGTACGAGCAGTACTTC. Filled out from reference TRBV30 and TRBJ2-7, the complete variable domain reads SQTIHQWPATLVQPVGSPLSLECTVEGTSNPNLYWYRQAAGRGLQLLFYSVGIGQISSEVPQNLSASRPQDRQFILSSKKLLLSDSGFYLCAWTTGGYEQYFGPGTRLTVT.

V and J are TRBV5-1 and TRBJ2-5, with D possibly TRBD2 on 7 matching bases. V dropped 6 bases and J dropped 2 bases, with 23 bases sitting between them. Germline V CDR1 and CDR2: SGHRS, YFSETQ. The CDR3 runs 17 residues. CDR3 sequence: CASTPTGAGRPQETQYF. CDR3 DNA: TGCGCCAGCACCCCGACGGGGGCCGGGAGGCCACAAGAGACCCAGTACTTC.

Only a few counts were recorded for this clonotype. The chain employs TRBV7-3 and TRBJ2-7; TRBD1 agrees at 10 bases. The CDR3 runs 15 residues. V trimming: 2 bases; J trimming: 5 bases; junction bases outside the gene matches: 6. Germline V gene data show CDR1 as SGHTA and CDR2 as FQGTGA. As DNA, the CDR3 is TGTGCCAGCAGCTTACATGGGACAGGGGACGACGAGCAGTACTTC. Protein sequence: CASSLHGTGDDEQYF.

This chain links TRBV11-2 with TRBJ1-4; tentatively, D is TRBD1 (6 bases). V was clipped by 1 base and J by 8 bases, with 17 bases between them. Germline V gene lookup returns CDR1 SGHAT and CDR2 FQNNGV. The CDR3 has 16 amino acids. This chain's CDR3 is CASSLANRAITEKLFF. The CDR3 region has the DNA TGTGCCAGCAGCTTAGCTAACAGGGCCATCACAGAAAAACTGTTTTTT.

This clonotype was picked up a small number of times. The gene calls are TRBV12-5 and TRBJ2-7; TRBD1 aligns across 9 bases. The CDR3 has 14 residues. Trimming removed 6 bases from V and 3 bases from J; junction bases left unmatched: 6. From germline, CDR1 is LGHNT and CDR2 FRNRAP. The CDR3 loop is CASGPPGQGYEQYF. Written as DNA, the CDR3 is TGTGCTAGTGGCCCACCGGGACAGGGCTACGAGCAGTACTTC.

This clonotype was detected a few times. The DNA for the CDR3 is TGTGCCAGCAGCCAAGAATTAGCGGGAGCCTACGAGCAGTACTTC. This sequence encodes CASSQELAGAYEQYF. V is TRBV4-2 and J is TRBJ2-7; 9 nucleotides agree with TRBD2. Trimming at V came to 0 bases and at J to 2 bases, leaving 2 bases not matched to a gene. Germline lookup yields CDR1 LGHNA and CDR2 YNFKEQ. This CDR3 has 15 residues.

This clonotype was counted at least ten times. V gene TRBV6-1 combines with J gene TRBJ1-2; TRBD1 aligns across 8 bases. With V trimmed by 7 bases and J by 4 bases, 5 bases remained unmatched. The germline V gene encodes CDR1 MNHNS and CDR2 SASEGT. The CDR3 has 13 amino acids. This CDR3 reads CASTQTGGYGYTF. The CDR3 nucleotides are TGTGCCAGCACTCAAACAGGGGGCTATGGCTACACCTTC.

This clonotype has at least ten counts. V gene TRBV7-8 combines with J gene TRBJ1-1; 7 positions match TRBD1. Trimming cost V 7 bases and J 4 bases; bases outside gene matches: 9. Germline CDR1 reads SGHVS; CDR2 reads FQNEAQ. The length of the CDR3 is 14 residues. The CDR3 spells CASILGGRVTEAFF. CDR3 nucleotide sequence: TGTGCCAGCATTTTAGGGGGCAGGGTCACTGAAGCTTTCTTT.

This clonotype was counted at least ten times. The chain carries TRBV28 and TRBJ1-1, with a tentative D call TRBD1 (6 bases). Germline CDR1 reads MDHEN; CDR2 reads SYDVKM. With 3 bases removed from V and 6 bases from J, the gap between germline ends came to 17 bases. CDR3 length equals 15 residues. CDR3 residues: CASSFVWSGAAEAFF. The DNA of the CDR3 is TGTGCCAGCAGTTTCGTGTGGTCGGGGGCGGCTGAAGCTTTCTTT.

The V call is TRBV6-5, the J call TRBJ2-7; unclear D gene. The CDR3 loop spans 9 amino acids. V was shortened by 0 bases and J by 12 bases, with 3 bases between the two germline ends. Per germline, CDR1 MNHEY and CDR2 SVGAGI. This CDR3 reads CASSYSSYF. In DNA form, the CDR3 reads TGTGCCAGCAGTTACTCTTCGTACTTC.

V usage is TRBV9 and J usage is TRBJ1-2; D gene unclear. This CDR3 has 12 amino acids. Germline assignment: CDR1 SGDLS and CDR2 YYNGEE. The germline V and J ends were trimmed by 0 bases and 4 bases, with 4 bases remaining between them. The CDR3 DNA follows: TGTGCCAGCAGCGTAGTTGGCTATGGCTACACCTTC. This gives the protein CASSVVGYGYTF.

This chain joins TRBV6-1 and TRBJ1-5; 9 bases are a match to TRBD1. Germline CDR1 reads MNHNS; CDR2 reads SASEGT. V shed 6 bases and J 3 bases; nucleotides not matched to a gene: 3. The CDR3 consists of 14 residues. CDR3 region: CASRDRGDNQPQHF. DNA of the CDR3: TGTGCCAGCAGGGACAGGGGCGACAATCAGCCCCAGCATTTT.

This chain connects TRBV7-9 to TRBJ1-1; TRBD1 aligns across 7 bases. The V gene end was trimmed by 7 bases and the J gene end by 1 base; junction bases not matched to a gene: 6. The CDR3 sequence is 14 residues long. The germline V gene has CDR1 SEHNR and CDR2 FQNEAQ (reference sequence). The CDR3 is CASTPDRKNTEAFF. The CDR3 nucleotides read TGTGCCAGCACCCCGGACAGGAAGAACACTGAAGCTTTCTTT.

V is TRBV10-3 and J is TRBJ2-2; D tentatively reads TRBD1 or TRBD2 (6 bases each). Germline lookup yields CDR1 ENHRY and CDR2 SYGVKD. Trimming stripped 4 bases from V and 1 base from J, with 10 bases between. The CDR3 is 15 residues long. CDR3 protein: CAISGRGQNTGELFF. DNA of the CDR3: TGTGCCATCAGTGGGAGGGGACAGAACACCGGGGAGCTGTTTTTT.

Only a few counts were recorded for this clonotype. The chain is built from TRBV4-1 and TRBJ2-5; D possibly corresponds to TRBD2 (6 bases). Looked up from germline, CDR1 is MGHRA and CDR2 is YSYEKL. Trimming cost V 2 bases and J 5 bases, with 12 bases left between them. This CDR3 comprises 14 residues. CDR3 sequence: CASSQYEGGETQYF. The CDR3 DNA reads as TGCGCCAGCAGCCAATACGAGGGAGGTGAGACCCAGTACTTC.

As regards this clonotype: A much larger clone sits a single nucleotide away, making a read error possible. This chain joins TRBV27 and TRBJ1-6; the D gene is possibly TRBD1 (5 bases). The CDR3 spans 16 residues. CDR1 is MNHEY, CDR2 SMNVEV, per germline (reference sequence). The CDR3 DNA reads as TGTGTCAGCAGTTTATCCCAGGGTACGGGTGATTCACCCCTCCACTTT. It codes for CVSSLSQGTGDSPLHF.

This sequence joins TRBV14 and TRBJ1-1; D gene uncertain. The V gene lost 2 bases and the J gene lost 1 base, with 8 bases spanning the gap. The CDR3 has 14 residues. The germline gives CDR1 SGHDN, CDR2 FVKESK. CDR3: CASSQLDWNTEAFF. In DNA form, the CDR3 reads TGTGCCAGCAGCCAACTGGACTGGAACACTGAAGCTTTCTTT.

This sequence joins TRBV6-1 and TRBJ2-1, with 7 bases that match TRBD2. The CDR3 contains 14 residues. The germline CDR1 and CDR2 sequences are MNHNS and SASEGT. V gave up 8 bases and J gave up 4 bases; unmatched junction bases: 8. The CDR3 here is CASRWRESYNEQFF. CDR3 in DNA: TGTGCCAGCCGGTGGCGGGAGAGTTACAATGAGCAGTTCTTC.

This clonotype came up once. This sequence may be a read error, since a much larger clone differs from it by one base. V gene TRBV2 combines with J gene TRBJ1-1, with 8 positions matching TRBD1. The CDR3 totals 16 residues. Germline V gene sequence: CDR1 SNHLY, CDR2 FYNNEI. CDR3 loop: CASSEALWDRNTEASF. The CDR3 bases are TGTGCCAGCAGTGAAGCGCTCTGGGACAGGAACACTGAAGCTTCCTTT.

This clonotype was seen more than once but under ten times. The gene calls are TRBV2 and TRBJ1-6, with a possible D match to TRBD1 (6 bases). V was trimmed by 7 bases and J by 0 bases, leaving 10 bases between them. This CDR3 comprises 15 residues. Germline CDR1 and CDR2: SNHLY and FYNNEI. The CDR3: CASIGGPSYNSPLHF. The CDR3 DNA reads as TGTGCCAGCATCGGGGGGCCCTCCTATAATTCACCCCTCCACTTT.

This clonotype was counted ten times or more. The gene calls are TRBV2 and TRBJ1-2; possible D gene TRBD1, 6 bases. The V gene's germline CDR1 is SNHLY and CDR2 FYNNEI. The CDR3 extends over 14 amino acids. V was pared by 7 bases and J by 4 bases, with 16 bases between. The CDR3 nucleotides are TGTGCCAGCAATCTCGCCGGGACATTCTATGGCTACACCTTC. It is translated as CASNLAGTFYGYTF.

This clonotype showed up many times. This chain uses TRBV5-5 with TRBJ2-5; 8 positions match TRBD1. The CDR3 is 15 residues long. The germline CDR1 and CDR2 sequences are SGHKS and YYEKEE (reference sequence). After removal of 4 bases from V and 2 bases from J, the junction contained 7 bases not matched to a gene. The CDR3 coding sequence is TGTGCCAGCAGCAGGGGACAGGCTGAGCAAGAGACCCAGTACTTC. This translates into CASSRGQAEQETQYF. Looking up the rest from reference TRBV5-5 and TRBJ2-5 gives the full variable domain: DAGVTQSPTHLIKTRGQQVTLRCSPISGHKSVSWYQQVLGQGPQFIFQYYEKEERGRGNFPDRFSARQFPNYSSELNVNALLLGDSALYLCASSRGQAEQETQYFGPGTRLLVL.

This clonotype was picked up a small number of times. This rearrangement joins TRBV6-4 to TRBJ1-2; no clear D gene. V dropped 0 bases and J dropped 1 base, with 12 bases sitting between them. Per germline, CDR1 MRHNA and CDR2 SNTAGT. The CDR3 has 16 amino acids. The CDR3 DNA is TGTGCCAGCAGTGACTCTACTCCGGACTATAACTATGGCTACACCTTC. The encoded protein is CASSDSTPDYNYGYTF.

Many counts were recorded for this clonotype. The J gene is TRBJ1-1, the V gene TRBV7-6; no firm D call. CDR3 length equals 16 residues. CDR1 and CDR2 (germline): SGHVS, FNYEAQ. V lost 5 bases and J 11 bases, leaving 27 bases between the germline ends. The CDR3: CASSPWPRGGMSFAFF. The CDR3 DNA reads as TGTGCCAGCAGCCCATGGCCACGGGGAGGAATGTCATTCGCTTTCTTT. Full variable domain (outside the CDR3, taken from reference TRBV7-6 and TRBJ1-1): GAGVSQSPRYKVTKRGQDVALRCDPISGHVSLYWYRQALGQGPEFLTYFNYEAQQDKSGLPNDRFSAERPEGSISTLTIQRTEQRDSAMYRCASSPWPRGGMSFAFFGQGTRLTVV.

The chain joins TRBV28 to TRBJ2-7; 14 positions agree with TRBD2. CDR1 is MDHEN and CDR2 is SYDVKM in the germline V gene. V was pared by 10 bases and J by 0 bases, with 11 bases of the junction left unmatched. This CDR3 region has 17 residues. CDR3 DNA sequence: TGTGCCACCCAACGGTGGACTAGCGGGGGGATCTCCTACGAGCAGTACTTC. Protein sequence: CATQRWTSGGISYEQYF.

V is TRBV12-3 or TRBV12-4 and J is TRBJ2-2; the match to TRBD2 covers 10 bases. This CDR3 has 16 residues. V was clipped by 5 bases and J by 5 bases; unmatched bases: 8. CDR3 region: CASSTAGGMRTGELFF. Here the CDR3 DNA reads TGTGCCAGCAGTACAGCGGGAGGGATGAGAACCGGGGAGCTGTTTTTT.

In its sample, this clonotype was seen many times. The rearrangement joins TRBV27 to TRBJ2-5; 10 bases align to TRBD2. With 7 bases clipped from V and 2 bases from J, the junction kept 7 bases outside the gene matches. CDR3 length: 15 amino acids. Germline CDR1 is MNHEY and CDR2 is SMNVEV (reference sequence). For the CDR3, the DNA is TGTGCCAGCAACCCCCTTAGCGGGGGGCAAGAGACCCAGTACTTC. Translation gives CASNPLSGGQETQYF.

This clonotype appeared a few times. The chain has TRBV12-3 or TRBV12-4 and TRBJ1-1, with a tentative D call TRBD1 (6 bases). V lost 7 bases, J lost 7 bases, and 13 bases lay in between. The CDR3 runs 12 residues. CDR3 protein: CASTRQAYEAFF. DNA of the CDR3: TGTGCCAGCACTCGACAGGCCTATGAAGCTTTCTTT.

To note about this clonotype: The junction shows a germline mismatch at one end, possibly a read error. CDR3 nucleotides: TGTGCCAGCAGGCAAGGTGGGAGCTCCTACGAGCAGTACTTC. Its translation is CASRQGGSSYEQYF. The gene calls are TRBV3-1 and TRBJ2-7, with TRBD2 as a possible D gene (5 bases). The CDR3 spans 14 residues. Germline assignment: CDR1 LGHDT and CDR2 YNNKEL (reference sequence).